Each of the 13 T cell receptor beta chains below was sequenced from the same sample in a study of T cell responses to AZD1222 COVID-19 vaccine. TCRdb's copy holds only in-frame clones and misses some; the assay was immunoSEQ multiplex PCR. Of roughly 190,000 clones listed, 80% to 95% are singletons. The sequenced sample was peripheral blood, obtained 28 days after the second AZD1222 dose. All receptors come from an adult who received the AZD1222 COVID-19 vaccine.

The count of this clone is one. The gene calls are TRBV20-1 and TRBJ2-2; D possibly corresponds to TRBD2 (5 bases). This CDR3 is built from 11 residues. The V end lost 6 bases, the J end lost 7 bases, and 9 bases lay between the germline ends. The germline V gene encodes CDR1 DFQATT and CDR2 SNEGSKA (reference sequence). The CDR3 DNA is TGCAGTGCGGAGAGGGACGGGGAGCTGTTTTTT. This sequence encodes CSAERDGELFF.

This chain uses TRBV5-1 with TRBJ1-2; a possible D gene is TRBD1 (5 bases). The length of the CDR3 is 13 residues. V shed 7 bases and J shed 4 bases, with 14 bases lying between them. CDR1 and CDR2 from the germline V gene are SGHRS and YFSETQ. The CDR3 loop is CASSGTPGYGYTF. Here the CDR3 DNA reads TGCGCCAGCTCCGGGACCCCCGGCTATGGCTACACCTTC.

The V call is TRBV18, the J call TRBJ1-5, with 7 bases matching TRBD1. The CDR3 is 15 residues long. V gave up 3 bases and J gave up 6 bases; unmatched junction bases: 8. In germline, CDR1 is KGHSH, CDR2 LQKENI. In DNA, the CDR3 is TGTGCCAGCTCACCGCAAACAGGGGTCGGTCAGCCCCAGCATTTT. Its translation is CASSPQTGVGQPQHF.

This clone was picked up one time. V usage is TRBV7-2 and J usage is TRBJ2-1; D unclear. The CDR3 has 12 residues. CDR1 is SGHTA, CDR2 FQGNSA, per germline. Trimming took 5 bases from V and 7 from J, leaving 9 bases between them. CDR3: CASSPERNEQFF. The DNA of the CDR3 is TGTGCCAGCAGCCCCGAACGTAATGAGCAGTTCTTC.

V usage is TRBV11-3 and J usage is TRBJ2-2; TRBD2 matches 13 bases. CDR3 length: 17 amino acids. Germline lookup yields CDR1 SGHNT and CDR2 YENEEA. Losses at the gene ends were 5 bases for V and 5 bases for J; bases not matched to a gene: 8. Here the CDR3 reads CASSRKPGLAGTGELFF. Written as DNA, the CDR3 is TGTGCCAGCAGCAGGAAACCGGGACTAGCGGGAACCGGGGAGCTGTTTTTT.

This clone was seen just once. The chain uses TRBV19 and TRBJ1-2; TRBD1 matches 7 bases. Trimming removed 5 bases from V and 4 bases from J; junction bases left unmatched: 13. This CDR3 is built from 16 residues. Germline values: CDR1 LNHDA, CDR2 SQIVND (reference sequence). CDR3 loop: CASSPWDSLVSYGYTF. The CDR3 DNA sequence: TGTGCCAGTAGTCCCTGGGACAGCCTTGTTAGCTATGGCTACACCTTC.

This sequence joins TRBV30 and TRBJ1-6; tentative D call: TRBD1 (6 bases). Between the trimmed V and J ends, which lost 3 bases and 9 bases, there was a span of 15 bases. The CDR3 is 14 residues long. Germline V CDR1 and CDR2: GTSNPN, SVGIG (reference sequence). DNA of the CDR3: TGTGCCTGGAGGAGGGGGGGCAGCGGTTCACCCCTCCACTTT. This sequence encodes CAWRRGGSGSPLHF.

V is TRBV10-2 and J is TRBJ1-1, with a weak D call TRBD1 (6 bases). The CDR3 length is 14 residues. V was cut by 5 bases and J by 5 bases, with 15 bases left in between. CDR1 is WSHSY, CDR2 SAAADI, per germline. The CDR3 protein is CASSLQGGETEAFF. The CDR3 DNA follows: TGCGCCAGCAGTTTACAGGGTGGGGAAACTGAAGCTTTCTTT.

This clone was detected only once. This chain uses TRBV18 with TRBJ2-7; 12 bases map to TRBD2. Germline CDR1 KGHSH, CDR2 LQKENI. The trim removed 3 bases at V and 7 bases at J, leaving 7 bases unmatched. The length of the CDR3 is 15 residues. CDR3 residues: CASSPRLAGVREQYF. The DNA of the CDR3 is TGTGCCAGCTCACCGAGACTAGCGGGAGTCCGTGAGCAGTACTTC.

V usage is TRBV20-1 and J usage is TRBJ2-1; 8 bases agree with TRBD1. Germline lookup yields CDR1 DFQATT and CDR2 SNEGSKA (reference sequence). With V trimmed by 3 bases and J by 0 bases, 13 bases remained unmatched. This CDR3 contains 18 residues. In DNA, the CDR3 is TGCAGTGCTAGTAAGCCAGGGGGCAAAAGAGGCTCCTACAATGAGCAGTTCTTC. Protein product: CSASKPGGKRGSYNEQFF.

The CDR3 region is CASSKSTQQYF. CDR3 DNA sequence: TGTGCCAGCAGCAAATCTACGCAGCAGTACTTC. The chain joins TRBV7-2 to TRBJ2-7; D gene unclear. CDR3 length: 11 amino acids. Trimming cost V 5 bases and J 8 bases, with 10 bases left between them. The germline V gene encodes CDR1 SGHTA and CDR2 FQGNSA.

The CDR3: CASSNAAGGSAYDGYTF. The DNA for the CDR3 is TGTGCCAGCAGTAATGCCGCAGGGGGCTCGGCCTATGACGGCTACACCTTC. The chain employs TRBV6-2 or TRBV6-3 and TRBJ1-2; 8 bases agree with TRBD1. The CDR3 covers 17 residues. Germline-derived CDR1 and CDR2 are MNHEY and SVGEGT. Unmatched junction bases numbered 19, after V lost 5 bases and J lost 8 bases.

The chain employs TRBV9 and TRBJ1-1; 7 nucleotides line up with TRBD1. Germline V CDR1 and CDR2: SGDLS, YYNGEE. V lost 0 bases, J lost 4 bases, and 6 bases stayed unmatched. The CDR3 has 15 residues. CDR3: CASSVVPQGTTEAFF. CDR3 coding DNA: TGTGCCAGCAGCGTAGTCCCACAGGGGACCACTGAAGCTTTCTTT.